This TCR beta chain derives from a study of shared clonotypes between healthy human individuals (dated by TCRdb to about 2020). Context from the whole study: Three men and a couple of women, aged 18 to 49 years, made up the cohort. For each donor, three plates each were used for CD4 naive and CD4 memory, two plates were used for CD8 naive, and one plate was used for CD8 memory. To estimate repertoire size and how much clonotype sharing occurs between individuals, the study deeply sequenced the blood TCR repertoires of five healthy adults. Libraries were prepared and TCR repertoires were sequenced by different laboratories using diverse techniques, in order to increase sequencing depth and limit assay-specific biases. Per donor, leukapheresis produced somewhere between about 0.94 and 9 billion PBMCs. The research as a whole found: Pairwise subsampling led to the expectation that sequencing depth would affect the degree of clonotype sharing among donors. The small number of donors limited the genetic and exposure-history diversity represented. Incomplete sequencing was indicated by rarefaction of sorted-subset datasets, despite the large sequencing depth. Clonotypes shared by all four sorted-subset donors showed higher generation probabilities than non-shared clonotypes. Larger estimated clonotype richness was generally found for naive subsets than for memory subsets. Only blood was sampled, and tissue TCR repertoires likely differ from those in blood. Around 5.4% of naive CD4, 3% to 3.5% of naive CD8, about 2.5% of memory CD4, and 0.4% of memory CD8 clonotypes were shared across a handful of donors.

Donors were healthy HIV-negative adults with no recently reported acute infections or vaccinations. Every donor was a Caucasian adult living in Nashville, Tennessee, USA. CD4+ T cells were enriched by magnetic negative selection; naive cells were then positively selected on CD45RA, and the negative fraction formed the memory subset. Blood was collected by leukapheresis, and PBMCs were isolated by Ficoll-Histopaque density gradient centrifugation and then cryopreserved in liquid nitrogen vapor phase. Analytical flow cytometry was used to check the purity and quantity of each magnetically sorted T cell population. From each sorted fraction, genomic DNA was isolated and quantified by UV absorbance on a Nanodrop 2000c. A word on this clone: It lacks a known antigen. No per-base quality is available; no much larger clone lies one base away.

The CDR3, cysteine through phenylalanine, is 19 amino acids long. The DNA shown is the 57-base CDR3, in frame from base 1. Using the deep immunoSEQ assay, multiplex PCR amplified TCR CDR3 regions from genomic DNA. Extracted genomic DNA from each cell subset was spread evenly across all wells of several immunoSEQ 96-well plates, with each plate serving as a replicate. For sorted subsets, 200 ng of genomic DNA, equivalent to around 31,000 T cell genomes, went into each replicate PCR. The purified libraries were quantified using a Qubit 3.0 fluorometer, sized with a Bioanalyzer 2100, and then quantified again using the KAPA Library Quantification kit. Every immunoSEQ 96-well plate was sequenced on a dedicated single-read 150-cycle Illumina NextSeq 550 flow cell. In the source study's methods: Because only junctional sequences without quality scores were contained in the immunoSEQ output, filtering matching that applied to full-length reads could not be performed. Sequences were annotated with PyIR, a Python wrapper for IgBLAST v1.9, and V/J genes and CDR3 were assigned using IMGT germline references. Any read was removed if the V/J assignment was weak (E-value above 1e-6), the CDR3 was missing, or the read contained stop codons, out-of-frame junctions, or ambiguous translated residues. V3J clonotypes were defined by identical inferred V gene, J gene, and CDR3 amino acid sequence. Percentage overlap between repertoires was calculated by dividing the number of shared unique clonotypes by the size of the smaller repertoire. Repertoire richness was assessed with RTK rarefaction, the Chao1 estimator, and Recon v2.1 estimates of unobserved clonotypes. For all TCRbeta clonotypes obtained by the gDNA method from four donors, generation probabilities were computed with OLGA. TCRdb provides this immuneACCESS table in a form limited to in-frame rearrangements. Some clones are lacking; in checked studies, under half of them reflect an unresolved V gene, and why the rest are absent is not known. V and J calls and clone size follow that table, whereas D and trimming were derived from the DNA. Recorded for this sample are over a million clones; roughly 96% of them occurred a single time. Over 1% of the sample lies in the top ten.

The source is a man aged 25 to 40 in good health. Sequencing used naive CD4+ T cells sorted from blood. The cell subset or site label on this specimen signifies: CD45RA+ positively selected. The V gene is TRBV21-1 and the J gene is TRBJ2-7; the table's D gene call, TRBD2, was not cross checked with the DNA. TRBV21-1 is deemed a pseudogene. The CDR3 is CASSKGTSGSPPYPYEQYF. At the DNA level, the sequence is TGTGCCAGCAGCAAGGGGACTAGCGGGAGCCCCCCCTACCCCTACGAGCAGTACTTC.